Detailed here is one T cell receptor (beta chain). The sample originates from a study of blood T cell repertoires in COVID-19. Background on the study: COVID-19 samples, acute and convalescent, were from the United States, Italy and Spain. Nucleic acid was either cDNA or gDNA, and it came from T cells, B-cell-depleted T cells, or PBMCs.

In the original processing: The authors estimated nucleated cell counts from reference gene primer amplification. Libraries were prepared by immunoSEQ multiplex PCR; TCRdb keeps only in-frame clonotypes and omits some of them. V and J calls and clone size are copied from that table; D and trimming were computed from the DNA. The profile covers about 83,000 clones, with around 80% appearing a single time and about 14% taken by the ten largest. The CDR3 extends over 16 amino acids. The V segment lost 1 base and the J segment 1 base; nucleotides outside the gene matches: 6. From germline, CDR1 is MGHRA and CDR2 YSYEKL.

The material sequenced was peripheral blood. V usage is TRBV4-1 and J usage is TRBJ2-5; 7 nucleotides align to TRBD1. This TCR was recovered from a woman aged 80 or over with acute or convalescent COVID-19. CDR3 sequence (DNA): TGCGCCAGCAGCCAAGGGGAAAGGGGGCCCCAAGAGACCCAGTACTTC. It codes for CASSQGERGPQETQYF.